The 18 T cell receptor beta chains listed next were all sequenced from one sample in a study of cytomegalovirus exposure and HLA in healthy donors. TCRdb's copy holds only in-frame clones and misses some; the assay was immunoSEQ multiplex PCR. The table records 200,000 to 250,000 clones, roughly nine tenths of them present only once. Sequenced sample: PBMCs. The origin of the receptors is a man between 18 and 29 years old in good health and CMV-seropositive.

Details on this clone: This specimen includes other DNA sequences encoding the same CDR3. The J gene is TRBJ1-2, the V gene TRBV2; D possibly corresponds to TRBD1 (5 bases). The germline V and J ends were trimmed by 6 bases and 2 bases, with 10 bases remaining between them. The length of the CDR3 is 13 residues. The V gene's germline CDR1 is SNHLY and CDR2 FYNNEI. As DNA, the CDR3 is TGTGCCAGCAGGGGGACTGGGAACTATGGCTACACCTTC. Protein product: CASRGTGNYGYTF.

The CDR3 here is CASSRSGTANYGYTF. In DNA form, the CDR3 reads TGTGCCAGCAGTAGATCCGGGACAGCTAACTATGGCTACACCTTC. The chain links TRBV6-5 to TRBJ1-2, with 7 bases identical to TRBD1. This CDR3 region has 15 residues. Per germline, CDR1 MNHEY and CDR2 SVGAGI. Trimming removed 5 bases from V and 0 bases from J; junction bases left unmatched: 6.

This sequence joins TRBV5-1 and TRBJ1-2; TRBD1 matches 7 bases. This CDR3 has 14 residues. Germline CDR1 and CDR2: SGHRS and YFSETQ. J was trimmed by 0 bases and V by 4 bases; bases with no gene match: 3. For the CDR3, the DNA is TGCGCCAGCAGCCCAGGGGGAGCTAACTATGGCTACACCTTC. This translates into CASSPGGANYGYTF.

CDR3 residues: CASSTSGAPSYEQYF. Written as DNA, the CDR3 is TGTGCCAGCAGCACTAGTGGGGCCCCCTCCTACGAGCAGTACTTC. The chain recombines TRBV7-9 with TRBJ2-7, with D perhaps given as TRBD1 or TRBD2 (5 bases each). Germline assignment: CDR1 SEHNR and CDR2 FQNEAQ (reference sequence). Trimming took 5 bases from V and 0 from J, leaving 14 bases between them. This CDR3 spans 15 amino acids.

V usage is TRBV29-1 and J usage is TRBJ2-3; the match to TRBD2 covers 8 bases. The CDR3 sequence is 18 residues long. Germline V gene data show CDR1 as SQVTM and CDR2 as ANQGSEA. With V trimmed by 2 bases and J by 5 bases, 18 bases remained unmatched. Written as DNA, the CDR3 is TGCAGCGTTGAATACCTACTGCTTACGGGAGGGCCAGGAGATACGCAGTATTTT. It specifies CSVEYLLLTGGPGDTQYF.

J is TRBJ1-1 and V is TRBV10-3; D call uncertain. Looked up from germline, CDR1 is ENHRY and CDR2 is SYGVKD. With 4 bases removed from V and 10 bases from J, the gap between germline ends came to 16 bases. The CDR3 is 13 amino acids. The CDR3 DNA sequence: TGTGCCATCAGTGGTCCAGAGGGAGACGTAGCTTTCTTT. Translated, it gives CAISGPEGDVAFF.

The chain couples TRBV11-3 to TRBJ2-1, with 13 bases lining up with TRBD2. CDR3 length: 15 residues. Unmatched junction bases numbered 5, after V lost 3 bases and J lost 9 bases. Germline V gene data show CDR1 as SGHNT and CDR2 as YENEEA. The CDR3 sequence: CASSFGLAGVTEQFF. DNA of the CDR3: TGTGCCAGCAGCTTCGGACTAGCGGGAGTTACTGAGCAGTTCTTC.

The J gene is TRBJ2-3, the V gene TRBV4-1; 7 nucleotides align to TRBD2. CDR3 length equals 16 residues. Germline lookup yields CDR1 MGHRA and CDR2 YSYEKL. V gave up 2 bases and J gave up 2 bases; unmatched junction bases: 7. As DNA, the CDR3 is TGCGCCAGCAGCCAAATTGGGGAGGGGAACACAGATACGCAGTATTTT. It encodes CASSQIGEGNTDTQYF.

V and J are TRBV27 and TRBJ1-1; D gene unclear. V lost 7 bases to trimming and J lost 0 bases, with 12 bases between them. The length of the CDR3 is 14 residues. Germline CDR1 is MNHEY and CDR2 is SMNVEV (reference sequence). The CDR3 nucleotides are TGTGCCAGCAAGGCACAGCCGGTGAACACTGAAGCTTTCTTT. Translated, it gives CASKAQPVNTEAFF.

This chain joins TRBV5-1 and TRBJ1-5; 9 positions agree with TRBD1. This CDR3 contains 14 residues. The V and J ends lost 3 bases and 4 bases, in that order; junction bases with no gene match: 2. Germline CDR1 and CDR2: SGHRS and YFSETQ. This chain's CDR3 is CASSSGTGNQPQHF. The DNA of the CDR3 is TGCGCCAGCAGCTCCGGGACAGGGAATCAGCCCCAGCATTTT.

The chain has TRBV4-1 and TRBJ2-7; the D is unclear. Looked up from germline, CDR1 is MGHRA and CDR2 is YSYEKL. Trimming left V 3 bases short and J 1 base short, with 13 bases between. This CDR3 spans 15 amino acids. The CDR3 DNA follows: TGCGCCAGCAGCCAGGAGTGGCGGTCATCCTACGAGCAGTACTTC. Its protein is CASSQEWRSSYEQYF.

Here the CDR3 reads CASSPGQRVSYEQYF. The CDR3 DNA reads TGTGCCAGCTCACCGGGACAGCGGGTATCCTACGAGCAGTACTTC. The chain employs TRBV18 and TRBJ2-7, with D possibly matching TRBD1 (7 bases). This CDR3 comprises 15 residues. Germline values: CDR1 KGHSH, CDR2 LQKENI. The germline V and J ends were trimmed by 3 bases and 1 base, with 13 bases remaining between them. The full variable domain, its missing parts supplied by reference TRBV18 and TRBJ2-7, is NAGVMQNPRHLVRRRGQEARLRCSPMKGHSHVYWYRQLPEEGLKFMVYLQKENIIDESGMPKERFSAEFPKEGPSILRIQQVVRGDSAAYFCASSPGQRVSYEQYFGPGTRLTVT.

The chain carries TRBV18 and TRBJ2-4, with D unresolved. CDR1 and CDR2 (germline): KGHSH, LQKENI. V was cut by 0 bases and J by 5 bases, with 8 bases left in between. The CDR3 is made up of 14 amino acids. In nucleotides, the CDR3 is TGTGCCAGCTCACCACCAAATGAGGAAAACATTCAGTACTTC. As protein: CASSPPNEENIQYF.

This clone was counted between two and nine times. The V gene is TRBV30, the J gene TRBJ2-7, with unresolved D. This CDR3 has 11 amino acids. Trimming left V 7 bases short and J 6 bases short, with 13 bases between. The germline CDR1 and CDR2 sequences are GTSNPN and SVGIG (reference sequence). CDR3 sequence (DNA): TGTGCCTCTAGTGGTGGGTTCGAGCAGTACTTC. It specifies CASSGGFEQYF.

This clone has a single count. The V gene is TRBV25-1, the J gene TRBJ2-7; possibly TRBD1 for D (6 bases). The V gene's germline CDR1 is MGHDK and CDR2 SYGVNS. Trimming took 3 bases from V and 0 from J, leaving 18 bases between them. CDR3 length: 17 residues. The CDR3 reads CASSDPSRQDRSYEQYF. The DNA for the CDR3 is TGTGCCAGCAGTGATCCCTCAAGACAGGACCGCTCCTACGAGCAGTACTTC.

This chain links TRBV5-6 with TRBJ1-2; D gene ambiguous. The CDR3 contains 13 residues. CDR1 and CDR2 from the germline V gene are SGHDT and YYEEEE. Trimming shortened V by 5 bases and J by 0 bases, and 8 bases separated the two germline ends. The CDR3 DNA reads TGTGCCAGCAGGTATACCTCTAACTATGGCTACACCTTC. This gives the protein CASRYTSNYGYTF. Full variable domain (outside the CDR3, taken from reference TRBV5-6 and TRBJ1-2): DAGVTQSPTHLIKTRGQQVTLRCSPKSGHDTVSWYQQALGQGPQFIFQYYEEEERQRGNFPDRFSGHQFPNYSSELNVNALLLGDSALYLCASRYTSNYGYTFGSGTRLTVV.

The chain has TRBV5-4 and TRBJ1-2, with TRBD1 matching over 9 bases. This CDR3 comprises 15 residues. The V segment lost 5 bases and the J segment 3 bases; nucleotides outside the gene matches: 8. Germline values: CDR1 SGHNT, CDR2 YYREEE (reference sequence). CDR3 nucleotides: TGTGCCAGCAGTCTTGGGGGACAGGGCGACTATGGCTACACCTTC. Translation: CASSLGGQGDYGYTF. Full variable domain (rest looked up from reference TRBV5-4 and TRBJ1-2): ETGVTQSPTHLIKTRGQQVTLRCSSQSGHNTVSWYQQALGQGPQFIFQYYREEENGRGNFPPRFSGLQFPNYSSELNVNALELDDSALYLCASSLGGQGDYGYTFGSGTRLTVV.

The chain links TRBV5-1 to TRBJ1-3, with 9 positions matching TRBD1. The germline gives CDR1 SGHRS, CDR2 YFSETQ. The CDR3 length is 14 residues. Unmatched junction bases numbered 5, after V lost 10 bases and J lost 0 bases. The DNA for the CDR3 is TGCGCCTCCCGGACAGGGGACTCTGGAAACACCATATATTTT. This gives the protein CASRTGDSGNTIYF.